This T cell receptor (beta chain) was recovered during a study of human T cells and chemical hapten exposure. This clonotype occurred a few times. The authors' total RNA extraction used unfractionated whole blood. The CDR3 extends over 13 amino acids. V shed 5 bases and J shed 2 bases, with 7 bases lying between them. Per germline, CDR1 SEHNR and CDR2 FQNEAQ (reference sequence). One entry per CDR3 protein, called by TCRdb with MiXCR from the 5' RACE reads. Here the sample spans fewer than 150,000 distinct CDR3 sequences, roughly a fifth being singletons. J is TRBJ1-5 and V is TRBV7-9; D unresolved. The origin of this receptor is a human donor in good health. The CDR3 nucleotides read TGTGCCAGCAGCCCCAACGGCAATCAGCCCCAGCATTTT. This gives the protein CASSPNGNQPQHF. The full variable domain, its missing parts supplied by reference TRBV7-9 and TRBJ1-5, is DTGVSQNPRHKITKRGQNVTFRCDPISEHNRLYWYRQTLGQGPEFLTYFQNEAQLEKSRLLSDRFSAERPKGSFSTLEIQRTEQGDSAMYLCASSPNGNQPQHFGDGTRLSIL.